The TCR beta chain described here comes from a study of Ad26.COV2.S vaccination and SARS-CoV-2 variants. Study-wide background: Donor joined the COV1001 Ad26.COV2.S trial arm.

Sequencing was performed with immunoSEQ multiplex PCR; in TCRdb, only in-frame clones are kept and a portion is missing. The table has around 400,000 clones, 80% to 95% seen once. The treatment denotes: around 19 received Ad26.COV2.S at low or high dose, single or two shots; 5 received placebo; per-sample allocation not given. Sample collection was performed on day 63 after the first vaccine or placebo injection. The CDR3 sequence is 13 residues long. The V gene's germline CDR1 is LNHDA and CDR2 SQIVND (reference sequence). V lost 7 bases, J lost 0 bases, and 9 bases lay in between. The material was peripheral blood, obtained in a trial of Ad26.COV2.S vaccine versus placebo. This clonotype was obtained from a person between 18 and 59 years old who received the Ad26.COV2.S COVID-19 vaccine or a placebo. The chain links TRBV19 to TRBJ1-2; TRBD1 is a possible D gene (5 bases). DNA for the CDR3: TGTGCCAGTAATAACAGGTCTAACTATGGCTACACCTTC. Amino acid sequence: CASNNRSNYGYTF.